The clone carrying this TCR beta chain was observed many times. Its antigen is unidentified. At one end the junction does not follow the germline gene, possibly because of a read error. The sample originates from a study of CD8 T cells in ankylosing spondylitis. Findings of the study overall: A motif of 7 or 8 highly homologous TCR beta variants was seen as apparently characteristic of ankylosing spondylitis blood. Past research had described some motif variants in reactive arthritis synovial fluid and blood. According to the report, clones linked to the disease were significantly enriched in matched synovial fluid samples taken from ankylosing spondylitis patients. Peripheral blood held disease-linked clones only at relatively low frequency, and these were CD8+.

The CDR3 covers 15 residues. The germline V gene encodes CDR1 SGHRS and CDR2 YFSETQ. The TCR beta libraries were generated through quantitative 5'-RACE incorporating molecular barcodes. MiXCR, applied by TCRdb to the 5' RACE reads, yields one record per CDR3 protein. The profile covers just under 550,000 distinct CDR3 sequences, with about 13% appearing a single time and under 7.5% taken by the ten largest. The sequencing sample was made of blood, either unsorted or a sorted T cell fraction (not recorded which). The chain carries TRBV5-1 and TRBJ1-2; 10 nucleotides align to TRBD1. This sequence was found in a male donor with ankylosing spondylitis. This CDR3 is CASSLGTGANYGYTF. CDR3 nucleotide sequence: TGTGCCAGCAGCTTGGGGACAGGGGCTAACTATGGCTACACCTTC.